Listed below are T cell receptor beta chains from one sample, sequenced in a study of Graves' ophthalmopathy and Graves' hyperthyroidism. TCRdb reanalysed the multiplex PCR reads using MiXCR and keeps one entry per CDR3 protein. The data contain around 1.1 million distinct CDR3 sequences, about 35% of them singletons. The sample comprised peripheral blood or thyroid tissue (not recorded which). The origin of the receptors is an adult man with Graves' hyperthyroidism. The CDR3 runs from the conserved cysteine through the conserved F or W. The D gene is left open where the match is weak. Clone size appears in some rows only: once, few, many, or a class for an expanded clone.

-	TRBV7-9	TRBJ1-4	-	TGTGCCAGCAGCACTAGGGATGAAAAACTGTTTTTT	CASSTRDEKLFF
-	TRBV6-5	TRBJ1-4	-	TGTGCCAGCAGTTACTCGTCCAGTCATGAAAAACTGTTTTTT	CASSYSSSHEKLFF
-	TRBV7-6	TRBJ2-5	TRBD2	TGTGCCAGCAGTGCTCTGGCGGGAGCAGGGCGGGAGACCCAGTACTTC	CASSALAGAGRETQYF
many	TRBV7-9	TRBJ1-1	-	TGTGCCAGCAGCTTAGGCCCGACTGAAGCTTTCTTT	CASSLGPTEAFF
-	TRBV27	TRBJ1-1	-	TGTGCCAGCATGTTAGGGGGAACCACTGAAGCTTTCTTT	CASMLGGTTEAFF
many	TRBV6-5	TRBJ2-6	TRBD1	TGTGCCAGCAGGCAACCGGGACAGGGTACTTCTGGGGCCAACGTCCTGACTTTC	CASRQPGQGTSGANVLTF
-	TRBV10-3	TRBJ1-2	-	TGTGCCAGCAGTGAAGACGGGACACAGACTGTAAATGGCTACACCTTC	CASSEDGTQTVNGYTF
-	TRBV29-1	TRBJ1-1	TRBD1	TGCAGCAGAGAACGGACAGGGAACACTGAAGCTTTCTTT	CSRERTGNTEAFF
many	TRBV7-8	TRBJ2-7	-	TGTGCCAGCAGCTTAGTTTTTGTTACTAGGAACGAGCAGTACTTC	CASSLVFVTRNEQYF
once	TRBV10-2	TRBJ2-5	TRBD2	TGCGCCAGCAGTACTAGCGGGGTACAAGAGACCCAGTACTTC	CASSTSGVQETQYF
few	TRBV29-1	TRBJ1-3	-	TGCAGCGTTGCAGGGAAGGGTGACACCATATATTTT	CSVAGKGDTIYF
-	TRBV24-1	TRBJ1-5	TRBD1	TGTGCCTACGAAGGGACAGGGGGTCCCTATCAGCCCCAGCATTTT	CAYEGTGGPYQPQHF
many	TRBV19	TRBJ1-2	-	TGTGCCAGTAGTAAGCCGGGGTTCAATGGCTACACCTTC	CASSKPGFNGYTF
many	TRBV10-3	TRBJ2-7	-	TGTGCCAGCAAGCCCCCTCCAGGATACGAGCAGTACTTC	CASKPPPGYEQYF
-	TRBV5-1	TRBJ2-7	-	TGCGCCAGCAGCTCGGGGCGTGGTAGCGGCCCCTACGAGCAGTACTTC	CASSSGRGSGPYEQYF
-	TRBV7-2	TRBJ1-4	-	TGTGCCAGCAGCTTAGATCCGCGGGATGGAAAACTGTTTTTT	CASSLDPRDGKLFF
many	TRBV19	TRBJ2-7	TRBD2	TGTGCCAGTAGTAAGCCCGGGACTAGCGGACGAATCTCCTACGAGCAGTACTTC	CASSKPGTSGRISYEQYF
many	TRBV25-1	TRBJ1-4	TRBD1	TGTGCCAGCGTGGACAGGACTAATGAAAAACTGTTTTTT	CASVDRTNEKLFF
few	TRBV10-3	TRBJ1-2	TRBD1	TGTGCCAGCAGTCCCCAACCCGGGACAGGGGGTAGGGGCTACACCTTC	CASSPQPGTGGRGYTF
few	TRBV12-3/TRBV12-4	TRBJ2-7	TRBD1	TGTGCCAGCAGCCGGAGGACAGGGTACGAAAACGAGCAGTACTTC	CASSRRTGYENEQYF
many	TRBV19	TRBJ1-5	-	TGTGCCAGTAGTAGCAGTGTGTCTGGGTTCACTCAGCCCCAGCATTTT	CASSSSVSGFTQPQHF
many	TRBV4-1	TRBJ2-7	TRBD1	TGCGCCAGCAGCCAAGCTATGGGACAGGGAATTCCCCTTGGGTACTTC	CASSQAMGQGIPLGYF
many	TRBV6-5	TRBJ1-2	-	TGTGCCAGCAGTCCTAACGACGGCGCCGCGGGCTACACCTTC	CASSPNDGAAGYTF